The clone carrying this T cell receptor (beta chain) was observed a few times. Unique molecular identifiers were built into the TCRbeta library. TCRdb re-analysed the PCR reads in MiXCR, keeping a single row per CDR3 protein. The sample consists of roughly 610,000 distinct CDR3 sequences, roughly 10% of them appearing once. The data derive from a study of T-cell reconstitution after alpha-beta-depleted transplantation in children. CDR1 is KGHSH, CDR2 LQKENI, per germline. There are 12 residues in the CDR3. V was cut by 5 bases and J by 2 bases, with 7 bases left in between. This sample comprised PBMCs from the stem cell graft donor, obtained from the stem cell graft. J is TRBJ2-7 and V is TRBV18; D perhaps matches TRBD2 (5 bases). The receptor was derived from a human donor who donated a stem cell graft to a child with acute myeloid leukemia. The CDR3 is CASSDGAYEQYF. DNA of the CDR3: TGTGCCAGCTCAGACGGGGCCTACGAGCAGTACTTC.